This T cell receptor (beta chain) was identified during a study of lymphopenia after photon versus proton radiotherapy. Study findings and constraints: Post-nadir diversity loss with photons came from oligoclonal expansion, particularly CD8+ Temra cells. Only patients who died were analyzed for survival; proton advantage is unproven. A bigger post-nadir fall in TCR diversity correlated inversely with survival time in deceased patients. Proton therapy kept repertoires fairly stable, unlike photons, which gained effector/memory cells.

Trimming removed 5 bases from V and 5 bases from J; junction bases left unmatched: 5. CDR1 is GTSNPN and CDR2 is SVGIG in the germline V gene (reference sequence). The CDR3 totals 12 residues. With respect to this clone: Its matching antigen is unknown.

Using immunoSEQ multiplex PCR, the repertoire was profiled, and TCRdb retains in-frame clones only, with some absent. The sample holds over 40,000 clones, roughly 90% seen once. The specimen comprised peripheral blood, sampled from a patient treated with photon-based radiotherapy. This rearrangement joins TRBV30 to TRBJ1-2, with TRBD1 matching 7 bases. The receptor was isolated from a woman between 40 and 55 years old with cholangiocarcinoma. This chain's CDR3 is CAWGGQFYGYTF. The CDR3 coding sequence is TGTGCCTGGGGGGGACAGTTTTATGGCTACACCTTC.